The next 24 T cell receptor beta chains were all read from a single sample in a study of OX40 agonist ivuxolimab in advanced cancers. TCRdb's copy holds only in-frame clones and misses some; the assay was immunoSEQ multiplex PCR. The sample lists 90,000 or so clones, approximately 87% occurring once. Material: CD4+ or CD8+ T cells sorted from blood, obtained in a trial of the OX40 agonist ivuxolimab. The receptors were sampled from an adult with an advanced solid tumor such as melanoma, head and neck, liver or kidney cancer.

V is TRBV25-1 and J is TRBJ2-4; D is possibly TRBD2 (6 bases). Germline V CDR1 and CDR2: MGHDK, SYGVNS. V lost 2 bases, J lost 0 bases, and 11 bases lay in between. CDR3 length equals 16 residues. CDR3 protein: CASSEKEGIAKNIQYF. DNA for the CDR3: TGTGCCAGCAGTGAAAAGGAGGGGATAGCCAAAAACATTCAGTACTTC. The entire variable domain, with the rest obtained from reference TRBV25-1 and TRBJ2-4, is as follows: EADIYQTPRYLVIGTGKKITLECSQTMGHDKMYWYQQDPGMELHLIHYSYGVNSTEKGDLSSESTVSRIRTEHFPLTLESARPSHTSQYLCASSEKEGIAKNIQYFGAGTRLSVL.

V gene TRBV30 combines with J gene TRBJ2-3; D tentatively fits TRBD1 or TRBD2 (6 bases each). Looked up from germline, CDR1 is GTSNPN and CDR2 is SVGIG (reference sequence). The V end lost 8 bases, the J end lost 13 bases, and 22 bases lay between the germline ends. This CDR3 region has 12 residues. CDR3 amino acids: CAGGIRLGGKYF. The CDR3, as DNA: TGTGCCGGCGGGATCCGACTAGGGGGGAAGTATTTT.

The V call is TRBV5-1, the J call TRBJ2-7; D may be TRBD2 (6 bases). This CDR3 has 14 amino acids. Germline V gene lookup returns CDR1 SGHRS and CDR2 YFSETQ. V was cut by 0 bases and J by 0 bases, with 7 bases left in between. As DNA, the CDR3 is TGCGCCAGCAGCTTGGCCGGGAGCTCCTACGAGCAGTACTTC. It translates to CASSLAGSSYEQYF.

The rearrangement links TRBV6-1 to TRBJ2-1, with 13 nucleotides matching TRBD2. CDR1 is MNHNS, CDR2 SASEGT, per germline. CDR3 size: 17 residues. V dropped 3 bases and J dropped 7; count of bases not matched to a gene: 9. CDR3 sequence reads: CASSDPRTSGSRNEQFF. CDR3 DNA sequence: TGTGCCAGCAGTGATCCTAGGACTAGCGGGAGTCGTAATGAGCAGTTCTTC.

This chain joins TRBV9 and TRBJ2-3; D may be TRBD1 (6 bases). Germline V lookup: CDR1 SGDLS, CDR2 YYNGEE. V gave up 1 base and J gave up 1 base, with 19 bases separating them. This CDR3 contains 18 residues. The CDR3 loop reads CASSVSGGGKGGTDTQYF. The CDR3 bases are TGTGCCAGCAGCGTAAGTGGTGGGGGCAAGGGAGGCACAGATACGCAGTATTTT.

The CDR3 DNA is TGTGCCAGTACCCCAGCGGGAGGGCGGTCCGAGCAGTACTTC. Residues: CASTPAGGRSEQYF. The chain has TRBV19 and TRBJ2-7, with 10 bases matching TRBD2. The CDR3 is 14 amino acids. CDR1 is LNHDA and CDR2 is SQIVND in the germline V gene (reference sequence). J was trimmed by 6 bases and V by 7 bases; bases with no gene match: 9.

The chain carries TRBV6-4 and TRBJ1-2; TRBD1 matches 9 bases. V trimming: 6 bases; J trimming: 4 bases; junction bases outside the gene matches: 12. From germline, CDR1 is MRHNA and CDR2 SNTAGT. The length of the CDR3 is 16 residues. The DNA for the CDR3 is TGTGCCAGCAGCACACCCGGGACAGGGAGGGGCTATGGCTACACCTTC. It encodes CASSTPGTGRGYGYTF.

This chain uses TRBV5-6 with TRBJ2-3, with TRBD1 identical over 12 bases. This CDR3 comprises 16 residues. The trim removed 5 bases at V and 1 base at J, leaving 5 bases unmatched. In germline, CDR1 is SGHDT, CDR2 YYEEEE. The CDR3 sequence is CASRAGTGGGTDTQYF. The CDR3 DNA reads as TGTGCCAGCAGGGCCGGGACAGGGGGCGGCACAGATACGCAGTATTTT.

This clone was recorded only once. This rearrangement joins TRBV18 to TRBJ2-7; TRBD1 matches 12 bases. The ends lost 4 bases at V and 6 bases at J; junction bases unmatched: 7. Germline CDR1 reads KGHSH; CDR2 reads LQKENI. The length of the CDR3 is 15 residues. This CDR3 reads CASSLSGQGASEQYV. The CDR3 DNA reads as TGTGCCAGCTCACTTTCGGGACAGGGGGCGAGCGAGCAGTACGTC.

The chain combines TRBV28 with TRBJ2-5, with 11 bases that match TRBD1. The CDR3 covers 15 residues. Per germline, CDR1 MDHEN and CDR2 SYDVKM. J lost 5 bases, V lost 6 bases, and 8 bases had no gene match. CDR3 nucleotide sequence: TGTGCCAGCAGCTTCCGGACAGGGGGCATTGAGACCCAGTACTTC. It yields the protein CASSFRTGGIETQYF.

This CDR3 reads CASSPLGREAGNTIYF. In nucleotides, the CDR3 is TGCGCCAGCAGCCCACTAGGACGGGAGGCGGGAAACACCATATATTTT. The genes are TRBV4-1 and TRBJ1-3; D uncertain. V lost 4 bases, J lost 4 bases, and 17 bases lay in between. The germline gives CDR1 MGHRA, CDR2 YSYEKL. The CDR3 is made up of 16 amino acids.

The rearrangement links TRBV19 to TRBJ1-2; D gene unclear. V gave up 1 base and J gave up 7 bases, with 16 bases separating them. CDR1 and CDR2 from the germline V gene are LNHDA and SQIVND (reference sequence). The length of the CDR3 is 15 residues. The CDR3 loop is CASSIGTLLLGGYTF. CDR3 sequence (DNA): TGTGCCAGTAGTATAGGTACCCTCCTATTAGGTGGCTACACCTTC.

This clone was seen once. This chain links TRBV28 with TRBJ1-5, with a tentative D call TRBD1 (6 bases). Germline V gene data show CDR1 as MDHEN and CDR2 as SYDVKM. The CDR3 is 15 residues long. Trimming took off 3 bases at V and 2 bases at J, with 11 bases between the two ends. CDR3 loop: CASSLLTGRNQPQHF. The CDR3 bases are TGTGCCAGCAGTTTGCTGACAGGCCGCAATCAGCCCCAGCATTTT.

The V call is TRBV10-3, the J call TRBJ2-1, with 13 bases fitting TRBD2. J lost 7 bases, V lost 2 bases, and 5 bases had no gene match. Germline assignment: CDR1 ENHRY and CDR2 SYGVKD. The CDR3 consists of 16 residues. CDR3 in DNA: TGTGCCATCAGTGAGGGACTAGCGGGAGTAAGGAATGAGCAGTTCTTC. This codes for CAISEGLAGVRNEQFF.

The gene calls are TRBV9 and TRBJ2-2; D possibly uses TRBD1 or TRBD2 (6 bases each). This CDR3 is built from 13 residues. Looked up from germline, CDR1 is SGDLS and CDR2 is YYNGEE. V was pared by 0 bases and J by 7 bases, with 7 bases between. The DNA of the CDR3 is TGTGCCAGCAGCGTAGAGGGGGGCGGGGAGCTGTTTTTT. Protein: CASSVEGGGELFF.

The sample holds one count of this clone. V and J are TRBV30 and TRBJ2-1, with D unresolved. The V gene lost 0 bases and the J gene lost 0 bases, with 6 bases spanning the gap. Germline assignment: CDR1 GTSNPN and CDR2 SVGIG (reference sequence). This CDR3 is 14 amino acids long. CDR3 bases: TGTGCCTGGAGTGTAGTCGACTCCTACAATGAGCAGTTCTTC. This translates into CAWSVVDSYNEQFF.

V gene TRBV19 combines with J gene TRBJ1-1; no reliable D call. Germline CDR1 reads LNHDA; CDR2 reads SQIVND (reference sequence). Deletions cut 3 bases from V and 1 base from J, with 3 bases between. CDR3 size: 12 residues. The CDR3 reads CASSMRNTEAFF. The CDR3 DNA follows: TGTGCCAGTAGTATGAGGAACACTGAAGCTTTCTTT.

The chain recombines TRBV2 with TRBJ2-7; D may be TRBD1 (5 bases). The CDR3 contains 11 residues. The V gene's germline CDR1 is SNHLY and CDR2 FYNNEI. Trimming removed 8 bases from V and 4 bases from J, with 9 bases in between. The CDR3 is CASLTEYEQYF. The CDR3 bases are TGTGCCAGCTTGACAGAATACGAGCAGTACTTC. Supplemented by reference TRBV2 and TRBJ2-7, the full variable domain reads EPEVTQTPSHQVTQMGQEVILRCVPISNHLYFYWYRQILGQKVEFLVSFYNNEISEKSEIFDDQFSVERPDGSNFTLKIRSTKLEDSAMYFCASLTEYEQYFGPGTRLTVT.

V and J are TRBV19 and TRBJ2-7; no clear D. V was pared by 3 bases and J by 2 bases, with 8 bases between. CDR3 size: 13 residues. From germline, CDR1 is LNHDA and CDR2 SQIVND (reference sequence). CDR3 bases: TGTGCCAGTAGTATTAGTGTCACCTACGAGCAGTACTTC. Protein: CASSISVTYEQYF.

The CDR3 DNA sequence: TGCGCCAGCAGCCAACAGCGGTGGAACACTGAAGCTTTCTTT. This translates into CASSQQRWNTEAFF. The gene calls are TRBV4-1 and TRBJ1-1; D gene ambiguous. The CDR3 is 14 amino acids. Looked up from germline, CDR1 is MGHRA and CDR2 is YSYEKL. The V end was cut by 2 bases, the J end by 1 base, with 8 bases between.

CDR3 nucleotide sequence: TGTGCCAGCAGCCCGCCTACAGGAACTAATGAAAAACTGTTTTTT. As protein: CASSPPTGTNEKLFF. This chain joins TRBV11-3 and TRBJ1-4, with D possibly TRBD1 on 5 matching bases. Trimming took 5 bases from V and 1 from J, leaving 11 bases between them. Looked up from germline, CDR1 is SGHNT and CDR2 is YENEEA. The CDR3 consists of 15 residues.

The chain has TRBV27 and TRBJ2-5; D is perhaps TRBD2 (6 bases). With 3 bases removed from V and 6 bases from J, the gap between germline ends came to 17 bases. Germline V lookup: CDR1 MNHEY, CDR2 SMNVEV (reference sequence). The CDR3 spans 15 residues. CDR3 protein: CASSLGSGSSQTQYF. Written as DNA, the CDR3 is TGTGCCAGCAGTTTGGGTAGCGGTAGCTCGCAGACCCAGTACTTC.

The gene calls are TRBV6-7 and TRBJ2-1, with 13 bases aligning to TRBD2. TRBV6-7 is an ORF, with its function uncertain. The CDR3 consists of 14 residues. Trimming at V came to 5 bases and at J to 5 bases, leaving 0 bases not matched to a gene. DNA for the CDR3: TGTGCCAGCAGTGGGACTAGCGGGGACAATGAGCAGTTCTTC. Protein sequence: CASSGTSGDNEQFF.

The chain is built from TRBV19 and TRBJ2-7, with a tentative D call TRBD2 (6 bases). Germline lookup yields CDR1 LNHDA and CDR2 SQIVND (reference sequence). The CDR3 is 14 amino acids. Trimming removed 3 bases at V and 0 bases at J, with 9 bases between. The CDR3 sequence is CASSIRGSSYEQYF. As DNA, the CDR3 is TGTGCCAGTAGTATCCGGGGGAGCTCCTACGAGCAGTACTTC.